The sample holds one count of the clone carrying this T cell receptor beta chain. Its target is not known. The sorted-subset replicate PCRs were given roughly 190 ng DNA, which is approximately 30,000 T cell genomes. TCRdb's copy holds only in-frame clones and misses some; the assay was immunoSEQ multiplex PCR. The sample holds millions of clones, over 85% seen once. The CDR3 has 16 amino acids. Looked up from germline, CDR1 is SGHAT and CDR2 is FQNNGV. Trimming removed 5 bases from V and 4 bases from J; junction bases left unmatched: 8. This entry belongs to a study of shared clonotypes between healthy human individuals. Whole-study findings and limits: Researchers found naive subsets generally carried larger estimated richness than memory subsets. Blood was the sole source, and tissue repertoires probably differ. Rarefaction demonstrated incomplete sorted-subset sequencing despite large depth.

The source is a man younger than 35 in good health. This chain joins TRBV11-2 and TRBJ2-1, with 10 bases identical to TRBD2. The sample was naive CD4+ T cells sorted from blood. Described subset: CD45RA+ positively selected. CDR3 sequence reads: CASSPRLAGHYNEQFF. CDR3 DNA sequence: TGTGCCAGCAGCCCAAGACTAGCGGGCCATTACAATGAGCAGTTCTTC. Using reference TRBV11-2 and TRBJ2-1 for the parts outside the CDR3, the full variable domain is EAGVAQSPRYKIIEKRQSVAFWCNPISGHATLYWYQQILGQGPKLLIQFQNNGVVDDSQLPKDRFSAERLKGVDSTLKIQPAKLEDSAVYLCASSPRLAGHYNEQFFGPGTRLTVL.